What follows are 22 T cell receptor beta chains derived from one specimen sequenced in a study of vaccination and CD4 T cells after COVID-19 (dated by TCRdb to between 2021 and 2023). Library creation used PCR. Sequencing used an Illumina iSeq 100. At the Johns Hopkins FTIC core, DNA from the cultured CD4+ T cells underwent TCR sequencing with the Oncomine TCR Beta short-read assay. TCRdb's own reprocessing of the public reads used fastp at Q25 and MiXCR and kept productive beta chains. Rows with one shared CDR3 protein collapse into an entry with the most common genes and DNA. This sample lists some 25,000 distinct CDR3 sequences; 30% were detected once. In total, the top ten clones hold 2.5% to 3.5% of the sample. The time point label, read with the paper, signifies: late sampling 161 to 241 days after vaccination in a few convalescent patients. Explained via the paper, the treatment or condition label denotes: approximately nine-day PBMC culture with coronavirus spike peptide pools or control peptides (ViraFEST assay).

The antigens these receptors bind are not known. The sequencing used CD4+ T cells from blood, cultured in vitro, collected about 7 months after SARS-CoV-2 vaccination. The receptors shown here come from a human donor who had recovered from COVID-19.

This clonotype was picked up a small number of times. The genes are TRBV7-8 and TRBJ1-6, with 7 nucleotides matching TRBD1. The CDR3 is 19 residues long. From germline, CDR1 is SGHVS and CDR2 FQNEAQ. The V segment lost 2 bases and the J segment 4 bases; nucleotides outside the gene matches: 14. The CDR3 sequence: CASSLIIRDRKPYNSPLHF. DNA for the CDR3: TGTGCCAGCAGCTTAATTATTAGGGACAGAAAGCCGTATAATTCACCCCTCCACTTT. Based on the CDR3 plus reference TRBV7-8 and TRBJ1-6, the full variable domain is GAGVSQSPRYKVAKRGQDVALRCDPISGHVSLFWYQQALGQGPEFLTYFQNEAQLDKSGLPSDRFFAERPEGSVSTLKIQRTQQEDSAVYLCASSLIIRDRKPYNSPLHFGNGTRLTVT.

This clonotype was found a few times. The chain employs TRBV20-1 and TRBJ2-1, with 9 bases identical to TRBD2. Germline assignment: CDR1 DFQATT and CDR2 SNEGSKA (reference sequence). The CDR3 loop spans 17 amino acids. Trimming at V came to 0 bases and at J to 1 base, leaving 7 bases not matched to a gene. CDR3 nucleotides: TGCAGTGCTAGAGATAGTAGCGGGAGAAATTCCTACAATGAGCAGTTCTTC. Translation: CSARDSSGRNSYNEQFF.

This sequence joins TRBV27 and TRBJ2-5, with TRBD2 matching over 11 bases. Trimming removed 5 bases from V and 4 bases from J; junction bases left unmatched: 6. Germline CDR1 and CDR2: MNHEY and SMNVEV (reference sequence). The CDR3 is 15 residues long. CDR3 nucleotides: TGTGCCAGCAGTGCCGGGACTAGCGGTGGAGAGACCCAGTACTTC. This encodes CASSAGTSGGETQYF.

A few counts support this clonotype. This rearrangement joins TRBV20-1 to TRBJ2-1, with 7 bases matching TRBD2. V was clipped by 6 bases and J by 3 bases; unmatched bases: 11. This CDR3 has 15 residues. Germline V gives CDR1 DFQATT, CDR2 SNEGSKA (reference sequence). CDR3 nucleotides: TGCAGTGCCACGGGAGTGCGGGAGCACTACAATGAGCAGTTCTTC. It is translated as CSATGVREHYNEQFF.

The gene calls are TRBV6-2 or TRBV6-3 and TRBJ2-1; D ambiguous. Germline V gives CDR1 MNHEY, CDR2 SVGEGT. V lost 2 bases, J lost 7 bases, and 12 bases lay in between. The CDR3 has 14 amino acids. CDR3 sequence: CASSYPQTGNEQFF. CDR3 sequence (DNA): TGTGCCAGCAGTTACCCACAGACTGGGAATGAGCAGTTCTTC.

The table lists this clonotype with a few counts. The chain uses TRBV5-8 and TRBJ2-7; possibly TRBD1 for D (5 bases). From germline, CDR1 is SGHTS and CDR2 YDEGEE. Trimming stripped 0 bases from V and 3 bases from J, with 13 bases between. The CDR3 is 15 residues long. CDR3 sequence: CASSLGQGNSYEQYF. The DNA for the CDR3 is TGTGCCAGCAGCTTGGGTCAGGGTAATAGCTACGAGCAGTACTTC.

This clonotype was seen only a few times. This chain joins TRBV20-1 and TRBJ2-7; the D gene could be TRBD1 or TRBD2 (6 bases each). Trimming removed 1 base at V and 3 bases at J, with 19 bases between. There are 16 residues in the CDR3. Germline CDR1 reads DFQATT; CDR2 reads SNEGSKA (reference sequence). This CDR3 is CSARGSDRREVYEQYF. The CDR3 region has the DNA TGCAGTGCTAGAGGCTCTGACAGGAGGGAAGTCTACGAGCAGTACTTC.

This clonotype was detected only a few times. V gene TRBV28 combines with J gene TRBJ2-5; 11 bases match TRBD2. After removal of 5 bases from V and 1 base from J, the junction contained 9 bases not matched to a gene. Germline CDR1 is MDHEN and CDR2 is SYDVKM. This CDR3 is built from 17 residues. The CDR3 loop is CASSARPTSGIQETQYF. CDR3 in DNA: TGTGCCAGCAGTGCGCGCCCGACTAGCGGGATCCAAGAGACCCAGTACTTC.

The chain joins TRBV7-3 to TRBJ2-1; 11 nucleotides align to TRBD1. V was clipped by 5 bases and J by 10 bases; unmatched bases: 7. The CDR3 sequence is 14 residues long. Germline-derived CDR1 and CDR2 are SGHTA and FQGTGA. CDR3 residues: CASSHGTGGSEQFF. CDR3 sequence (DNA): TGTGCCAGCAGCCACGGGACAGGGGGTTCGGAGCAGTTCTTC.

This clonotype was picked up a small number of times. The genes are TRBV7-9 and TRBJ2-1, with TRBD2 matching 9 bases. Germline V CDR1 and CDR2: SEHNR, FQNEAQ (reference sequence). The J segment lost 0 bases and the V segment lost 5 bases, leaving 11 bases of the junction unmatched. This CDR3 region has 18 residues. The DNA of the CDR3 is TGTGCCAGCAGCGAACGAGGTAGCGGGAGAAGCTCCTACAATGAGCAGTTCTTC. Amino acid sequence: CASSERGSGRSSYNEQFF.

CDR3 bases: TGCAGTGCTAGGGCAGGGGACACGGAGACCCAGTACTTC. It encodes CSARAGDTETQYF. This sequence joins TRBV20-1 and TRBJ2-5, with D perhaps matching TRBD1 (6 bases). This CDR3 is 13 amino acids long. With 3 bases removed from V and 5 bases from J, the gap between germline ends came to 13 bases. Germline V lookup: CDR1 DFQATT, CDR2 SNEGSKA (reference sequence).

This clonotype is medium-sized (0.01 to 0.1%) by share. V gene TRBV7-9 combines with J gene TRBJ2-5; D is undetermined. The CDR3 length is 14 residues. With 0 bases removed from V and 8 bases from J, the gap between germline ends came to 13 bases. Germline-derived CDR1 and CDR2 are SEHNR and FQNEAQ (reference sequence). CDR3 nucleotide sequence: TGTGCCAGCAGCTTAGCCGACTCCGCGTACACCCAGTACTTC. The encoded protein is CASSLADSAYTQYF.

This clonotype is classed as medium-sized. The CDR3 here is CASSRGIFETQYF. The CDR3 DNA sequence: TGTGCCAGCAGTAGAGGGATTTTCGAGACCCAGTACTTC. The gene calls are TRBV7-2 and TRBJ2-5, with D possibly matching TRBD2 (5 bases). The CDR3 extends over 13 amino acids. V dropped 6 bases and J dropped 5 bases, with 13 bases sitting between them. Per germline, CDR1 SGHTA and CDR2 FQGNSA.

Concerning this clonotype: The conserved phenylalanine or tryptophan normally closing the CDR3 is absent here, so this likely arose from a read error. The chain links TRBV10-3 to TRBJ2-5; D is ambiguous. Germline CDR1 reads ENHRY; CDR2 reads SYGVKD. The CDR3 has 13 residues. Trimming removed 4 bases at V and 5 bases at J, with 11 bases between. CDR3 loop: CAISGVAAETQYL. CDR3 nucleotides: TGTGCCATCAGTGGTGTGGCTGCGGAGACCCAGTACTTA.

This chain uses TRBV20-1 with TRBJ2-7, with 13 bases fitting TRBD2. The germline CDR1 and CDR2 sequences are DFQATT and SNEGSKA (reference sequence). The ends lost 0 bases at V and 2 bases at J; junction bases unmatched: 7. This CDR3 region has 17 residues. DNA for the CDR3: TGCAGTGCTAGAGATACCCGACTAGCGGGAGGAACCTACGAGCAGTACTTC. Encoded protein: CSARDTRLAGGTYEQYF.

The chain uses TRBV9 and TRBJ2-1; D is unclear. The CDR3 has 13 residues. CDR1 and CDR2 from the germline V gene are SGDLS and YYNGEE. Between the trimmed V and J ends, which lost 3 bases and 7 bases, there was a span of 11 bases. The CDR3 region is CASSAPVGNEQFF. CDR3 bases: TGTGCCAGCAGCGCCCCGGTGGGTAATGAGCAGTTCTTC.

This clonotype was detected once. This rearrangement joins TRBV7-9 to TRBJ2-2; D remains ambiguous. Trimming removed 6 bases from V and 5 bases from J, with 25 bases in between. The CDR3 length is 18 residues. Looked up from germline, CDR1 is SEHNR and CDR2 is FQNEAQ (reference sequence). The CDR3 nucleotides are TGTGCCAGCAGTTCCTATAGCTTACGAGATTACGTGACCGGGGAGCTGTTTTTT. Its protein product is CASSSYSLRDYVTGELFF.

The chain uses TRBV28 and TRBJ2-5; D possibly corresponds to TRBD1 (5 bases). Germline V CDR1 and CDR2: MDHEN, SYDVKM. CDR3 length equals 15 residues. Trimming cost V 6 bases and J 1 base, with 15 bases left between them. The CDR3, as DNA: TGTGCCAGCAGAAAGGCCCTAGGGGTCCAAGAGACCCAGTACTTC. Translating it yields CASRKALGVQETQYF.

This chain connects TRBV4-2 to TRBJ1-6; weak D call: TRBD1 (6 bases). The CDR3 spans 18 residues. Germline CDR1 LGHNA, CDR2 YNFKEQ. V shed 1 base and J shed 12 bases, with 25 bases lying between them. In nucleotides, the CDR3 is TGTGCCAGCAGCCAAGCCCGAGGTACGGGGGCACCCCACGAACCCCTCCACTTT. Its protein product is CASSQARGTGAPHEPLHF.

There are a few counts of this clonotype. The CDR3, as DNA: TGCAGCGGCGGGACAGGGGGCGGCTACACCTTC. Its protein is CSGGTGGGYTF. The rearrangement uses TRBV29-1 and TRBJ1-2, with 12 positions matching TRBD1. V lost 7 bases and J lost 8; bases outside the gene matches: 2. The CDR3 totals 11 residues. CDR1 is SQVTM, CDR2 ANQGSEA, per germline. The whole variable domain, filled in from reference TRBV29-1 and TRBJ1-2, reads SAVISQKPSRDICQRGTSLTIQCQVDSQVTMMFWYRQQPGQSLTLIATANQGSEATYESGFVIDKFPISRPNLTFSTLTVSNMSPEDSSIYLCSGGTGGGYTFGSGTRLTVV.

This clonotype has just a few counts. The chain carries TRBV28 and TRBJ2-5, with TRBD1 as a possible D gene (6 bases). The CDR3 spans 12 residues. With 7 bases removed from V and 5 bases from J, the gap between germline ends came to 11 bases. Germline CDR1 MDHEN, CDR2 SYDVKM. For the CDR3, the DNA is TGTGCCAGCACGACAGGACGGGAGACCCAGTACTTC. Protein sequence: CASTTGRETQYF.

This clonotype was counted a few times. The rearrangement links TRBV24-1 to TRBJ2-1, with TRBD2 matching 7 bases. Trimming took 3 bases from V and 5 from J; bases not matched to a gene: 6. Germline loops: CDR1 KGHDR, CDR2 SFDVKD. The CDR3 has 15 residues. The DNA for the CDR3 is TGTGCCACCAGTGATGCCGGGACTACGAACAATGAGCAGTTCTTC. This gives the protein CATSDAGTTNNEQFF.